This T cell receptor beta chain was recorded in a study of cytomegalovirus exposure and HLA in healthy donors. Study-level results: Upon later analysis, HLA-associated TCR beta chains proved more clonally expanded than other, equally common chains. Among the most significant clusters, several appeared linked to common viral pathogens in a later analysis. Listed as cytomegalovirus-associated were 150 or so TCR beta chains.

PCR involved 60 Vbeta and 13 Jbeta primers. Some clones are missing from TCRdb's copy, which holds only in-frame ones; the method was immunoSEQ multiplex PCR. The sample lists tens of thousands of clones; about four fifths were seen once. The CDR3 sequence is 16 residues long. The germline V gene has CDR1 LNHDA and CDR2 SQIVND (reference sequence). Trimming removed 5 bases at V and 0 bases at J, with 14 bases between. This clone appeared once. As yet, its antigen is unknown. This receptor was identified in a male donor in good health and CMV-seropositive. Sequenced material: PBMCs. The rearrangement uses TRBV19 and TRBJ1-5; D is ambiguous. The DNA for the CDR3 is TGTGCCAGTAGTGAGATAGATTCTTATAGCAATCAGCCCCAGCATTTT. Encoded protein: CASSEIDSYSNQPQHF. The entire variable domain, with the rest obtained from reference TRBV19 and TRBJ1-5, is as follows: DGGITQSPKYLFRKEGQNVTLSCEQNLNHDAMYWYRQDPGQGLRLIYYSQIVNDFQKGDIAEGYSVSREKKESFPLTVTSAQKNPTAFYLCASSEIDSYSNQPQHFGDGTRLSIL.